This T cell receptor (beta chain) came from a study of blood T cell repertoires in COVID-19 (dated by TCRdb to about 2020). Study-wide context: Collaborator samples came from the United States, Italy and Spain and covered acute and convalescent phases of COVID-19. Where available, HLA class I and class II types were taken from metadata supplied by the sample provider and were not determined by assay-based typing. Subjects who had been exposed to COVID-19, were actively infected with it, or had recovered from it provided the deeply sampled blood TCRbeta repertoires that made up the dataset. The samples were drawn from the first 160 participants of the ongoing ImmuneRACE study and from 1,200 or so subjects provided by 6 global collaborators. The material from the prospective study consisted of cDNA or gDNA derived from T cells, B-cell-depleted T cells, or PBMCs. The repertoires were made available in a free public database intended to serve as a resource for research on the immune response to SARS-CoV-2. Sample metadata almost always included a de-identified subject ID, COVID-19 status, age in years and sex. Here is what the overall study found, with its caveats: The quantity of clinical and demographic metadata differed by source and by participant and was supplied without curation.

Taken from cysteine to phenylalanine, the CDR3 has 16 residues. Just the 48-base CDR3 DNA is kept, in frame starting at base 1. From a lookup of the germline V gene, CDR1 and CDR2 are MNHEY and SVGAGI. V is cut by 4 bases and J by 6 bases, and the space between the germline ends is 18 bases. About this clone itself: The antigen this receptor binds is unknown. Base qualities are missing; no much larger clone stands one base away.

One collaborating source in Seattle enrolled patients while the patients were actively infected and followed the patients over time throughout the course of disease. Each collaborating institution followed its own protocols to collect whole blood in K2EDTA tubes. For TCRbeta analysis, collaborator samples were shipped as frozen whole blood, as isolated PBMCs, or as DNA extracted from either sample type. TCRbeta CDR3 regions were amplified from genomic DNA using the immunoSEQ Assay, a bias-controlled multiplex PCR. In the paper's pipeline: The number of nucleated cells in each sample was estimated from the amplification of reference gene primers within the assay. To quantify the absolute abundance of each unique TCRbeta CDR3 rearrangement, sequence reads were collapsed and filtered. For each sample, productive Simpson clonality was calculated as the square root of Simpson's diversity index over productive rearrangements. The table was pulled from immuneACCESS by TCRdb, which kept in-frame rearrangements only. Such tables lose some clones; where checked, under half of the loss comes from unresolved V genes, and the rest has no known cause. V and J calls and clone size are given by that table; D and trimming were obtained from the DNA. In this sample the table shows some 76,000 clones, approximately 80% of which occur a single time. The ten largest clones take up over 10% of the sample.

Material for sequencing was peripheral blood. This receptor was identified in a man aged 50 or older with COVID-19, enrolled during active disease. Recombination connected TRBV6-5 to TRBJ1-4, with TRBD1 tentatively as D gene (6 bases match). CDR3 protein: CASSSTEGGGYEKLFF. The bases read TGTGCCAGCAGTTCTACCGAGGGAGGGGGATATGAAAAACTGTTTTTT.